The 2 T cell receptor beta chains in this list originate from one sample, sequenced in a study of T cells after yellow fever vaccination. One entry per CDR3 protein, called by TCRdb with MiXCR from the 5' RACE reads. The table includes just under 600,000 distinct CDR3 sequences, approximately 13% detected once. Specimen: PBMCs, collected on the day of the yellow fever booster vaccination. The receptors were gathered from a man between 25 and 39 years old who received the YFV17D yellow fever vaccine.

The chain recombines TRBV5-5 with TRBJ2-1; no definite D call. CDR1 and CDR2 (germline): SGHKS, YYEKEE (reference sequence). The CDR3 is 15 residues long. V lost 2 bases and J lost 2, with 11 bases in between. CDR3 nucleotides: TGTGCCAGCAGCTTTGCCCTTGAGGCCTACAATGAGCAGTTCTTC. It encodes CASSFALEAYNEQFF.

This clonotype was picked up a small number of times. This CDR3 is CATSPGTGVYNEQFF. For the CDR3, the DNA is TGTGCCACCAGCCCCGGGACAGGGGTATACAATGAGCAGTTCTTC. The chain couples TRBV24-1 to TRBJ2-1, with 10 bases lining up with TRBD1. The CDR3 is made up of 15 amino acids. After removal of 7 bases from V and 4 bases from J, the junction contained 6 bases not matched to a gene. Germline assignment: CDR1 KGHDR and CDR2 SFDVKD.